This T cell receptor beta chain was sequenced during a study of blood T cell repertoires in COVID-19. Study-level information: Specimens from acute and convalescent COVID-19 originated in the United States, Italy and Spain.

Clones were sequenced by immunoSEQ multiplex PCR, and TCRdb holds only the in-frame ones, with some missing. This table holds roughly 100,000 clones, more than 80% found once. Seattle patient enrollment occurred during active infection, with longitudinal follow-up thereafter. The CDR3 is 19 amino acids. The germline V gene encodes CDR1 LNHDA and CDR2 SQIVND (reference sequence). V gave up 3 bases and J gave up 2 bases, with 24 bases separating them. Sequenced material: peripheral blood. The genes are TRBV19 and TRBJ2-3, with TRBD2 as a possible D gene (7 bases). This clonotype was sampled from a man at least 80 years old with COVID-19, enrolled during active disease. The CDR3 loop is CASSISLALGGANTDTQYF. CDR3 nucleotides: TGTGCCAGTAGTATCAGTTTGGCGCTTGGGGGGGCCAACACAGATACGCAGTATTTT.